Each of the 9 T cell receptor beta chains below was sequenced from the same sample in a study of blood T cell repertoires in COVID-19. The data were produced by immunoSEQ multiplex PCR, yet TCRdb's version contains in-frame clones alone and is incomplete. The profile shows some 100,000 clones, roughly 86% of them singletons. The sequenced sample was peripheral blood. The receptors shown here come from a human donor in a cohort sampled during active COVID-19.

The chain links TRBV12-3 or TRBV12-4 to TRBJ1-3; D uncertain. There are 12 residues in the CDR3. The V end was cut by 3 bases, the J end by 4 bases, with 4 bases between. In DNA, the CDR3 is TGTGCCAGCAGTTTTGTAGGAAACACCATATATTTT. Translation gives CASSFVGNTIYF.

The chain combines TRBV9 with TRBJ1-1, with D possibly being TRBD1 (5 bases). CDR1 and CDR2 (germline): SGDLS, YYNGEE. The CDR3 runs 14 residues. With 1 base removed from V and 8 bases from J, the gap between germline ends came to 15 bases. The CDR3 protein is CASSVTGGEQEAFF. CDR3 nucleotides: TGTGCCAGCAGCGTAACCGGGGGGGAGCAGGAAGCTTTCTTT. Full variable domain (rest looked up from reference TRBV9 and TRBJ1-1): DSGVTQTPKHLITATGQRVTLRCSPRSGDLSVYWYQQSLDQGLQFLIQYYNGEERAKGNILERFSAQQFPDLHSELNLSSLELGDSALYFCASSVTGGEQEAFFGQGTRLTVV.

This chain joins TRBV20-1 and TRBJ1-5, with unresolved D. Trimming cost V 3 bases and J 7 bases, with 13 bases left between them. From germline, CDR1 is DFQATT and CDR2 SNEGSKA (reference sequence). This CDR3 has 13 amino acids. CDR3 sequence: CSASAGGPQPQHF. In DNA form, the CDR3 reads TGCAGTGCTAGTGCAGGCGGGCCCCAGCCCCAGCATTTT.

The rearrangement joins TRBV7-3 to TRBJ2-1; 10 bases fit TRBD2. The CDR3 spans 15 residues. Germline V gives CDR1 SGHTA, CDR2 FQGTGA. V shed 3 bases and J 7 bases; nucleotides not matched to a gene: 6. The DNA for the CDR3 is TGTGCCAGCAGCTTCCGGCCACTAGCGGGGAATGAGCAGTTCTTC. Its translation is CASSFRPLAGNEQFF.

The chain recombines TRBV3-1 (or the pseudogene TRBV3-2) with TRBJ1-5; 7 bases are shared with TRBD1. The CDR3 is 13 residues long. Germline V lookup: CDR1 LGHDT, CDR2 YNNKEL (reference sequence). V was pared by 3 bases and J by 8 bases, with 4 bases of the junction left unmatched. CDR3 bases: TGTGCCAGCAGCCAGGGACAGATCAAGCCCCAGCATTTT. It encodes CASSQGQIKPQHF.

The chain links TRBV6-5 to TRBJ1-6; TRBD1 agrees at 7 bases. Germline CDR1 reads MNHEY; CDR2 reads SVGAGI. With 6 bases clipped from V and 10 bases from J, the junction kept 9 bases outside the gene matches. CDR3 length: 14 residues. CDR3 sequence (DNA): TGTGCCAGCAGCCCCCGACAGGGATACTCACCCCTCCACTTT. This encodes CASSPRQGYSPLHF.

V usage is TRBV11-2 and J usage is TRBJ2-1; 9 bases fit TRBD2. V trimming: 5 bases; J trimming: 6 bases; junction bases outside the gene matches: 8. CDR3 size: 15 residues. Germline assignment: CDR1 SGHAT and CDR2 FQNNGV. CDR3 sequence (DNA): TGTGCCAGCAGCGGCGGGGGGGCTTCATTCAATGAGCAGTTCTTC. As protein: CASSGGGASFNEQFF.

This clone showed up just a few times. The V call is TRBV14, the J call TRBJ1-6; D might be TRBD1 (5 bases). This CDR3 is built from 13 residues. Trimming removed 1 base at V and 14 bases at J, with 12 bases between. Germline CDR1 SGHDN, CDR2 FVKESK. The CDR3 is CASSQGPQGTLHF. CDR3 nucleotide sequence: TGTGCCAGCAGCCAAGGCCCCCAGGGAACCCTCCACTTT.

This chain links TRBV4-3 with TRBJ2-1; maybe TRBD2 (7 bases). The germline V gene has CDR1 LGHNA and CDR2 YSLEER. V lost 0 bases and J 3 bases, leaving 9 bases between the germline ends. The CDR3 runs 15 residues. CDR3 DNA: TGCGCCAGCAGCCAAGAGGGGGGGCACTACAATGAGCAGTTCTTC. Protein sequence: CASSQEGGHYNEQFF.